This T cell receptor beta chain originates from a study of cytomegalovirus exposure and HLA in healthy donors. Across the study: Earlier, 95 million to 140 million unique TCR beta sequences were recovered from 170 million or so T cells by an analysis.

The study's findings and limits: Clonal expansion, a later analysis showed, was greater in HLA-associated TCR beta chains than in equally common others. Highly shared variants forming one cluster were likely a sequencing artifact.

The germline CDR1 and CDR2 sequences are MNHEY and SMNVEV (reference sequence). This CDR3 is 18 amino acids long. The V and J ends lost 2 bases and 3 bases respectively, with 22 bases between them. With respect to this clone: No antigen is known for it.

PCR amplification relied on 60 Vbeta primers (plus 13 Jbeta primers). Some clones are missing from TCRdb's copy, which holds only in-frame ones; the method was immunoSEQ multiplex PCR. Among about 180,000 clones, 82% were seen once, and the ten largest hold 1.5%. Material: PBMCs. This TCR was sampled from a man aged 35 to 55 in good health and CMV-seronegative. V gene TRBV27 combines with J gene TRBJ2-5; TRBD2 is a possible D gene (5 bases). The CDR3 reads CASSLKGTREDRKETQYF. CDR3 coding DNA: TGTGCCAGCAGTTTAAAGGGAACCCGGGAAGATCGCAAAGAGACCCAGTACTTC.